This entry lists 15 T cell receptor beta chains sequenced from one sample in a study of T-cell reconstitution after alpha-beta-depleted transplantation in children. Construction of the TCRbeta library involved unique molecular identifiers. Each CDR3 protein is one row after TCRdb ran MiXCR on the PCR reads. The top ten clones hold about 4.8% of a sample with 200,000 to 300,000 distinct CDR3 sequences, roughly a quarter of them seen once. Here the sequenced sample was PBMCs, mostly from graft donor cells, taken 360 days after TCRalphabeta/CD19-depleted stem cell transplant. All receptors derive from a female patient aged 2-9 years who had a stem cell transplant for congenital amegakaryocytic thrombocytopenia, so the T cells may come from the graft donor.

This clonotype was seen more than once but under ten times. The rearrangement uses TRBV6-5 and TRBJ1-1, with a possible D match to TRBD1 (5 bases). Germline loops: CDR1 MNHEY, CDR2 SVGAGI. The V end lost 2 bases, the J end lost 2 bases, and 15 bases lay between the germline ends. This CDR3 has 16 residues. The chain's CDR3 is CASSYGGIDPNTEAFF. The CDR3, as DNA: TGTGCCAGCAGTTACGGGGGGATCGACCCAAACACTGAAGCTTTCTTT.

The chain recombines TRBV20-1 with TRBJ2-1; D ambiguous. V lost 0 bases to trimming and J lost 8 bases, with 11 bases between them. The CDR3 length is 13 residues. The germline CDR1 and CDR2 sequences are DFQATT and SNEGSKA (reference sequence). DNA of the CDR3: TGCAGTGCTAGAGAATCTCCTCCGGATGAGCAGTTCTTC. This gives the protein CSARESPPDEQFF.

The CDR3 DNA reads TGTGCCAGCAGCGTAGTCGGGACTAGCGGGAGGGATGAGCAGTTCTTC. It specifies CASSVVGTSGRDEQFF. The gene calls are TRBV9 and TRBJ2-1; 16 bases align to TRBD2. There are 16 residues in the CDR3. Germline CDR1 and CDR2: SGDLS and YYNGEE. The J segment lost 8 bases and the V segment lost 0 bases, leaving 2 bases of the junction unmatched.

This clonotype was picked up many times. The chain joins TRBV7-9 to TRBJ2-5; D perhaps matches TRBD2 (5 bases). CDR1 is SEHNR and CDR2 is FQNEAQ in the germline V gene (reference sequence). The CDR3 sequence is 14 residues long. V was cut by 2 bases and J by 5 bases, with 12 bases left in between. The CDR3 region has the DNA TGTGCCAGCAGCTTATTCAACAGAGGGGAGACCCAGTACTTC. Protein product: CASSLFNRGETQYF.

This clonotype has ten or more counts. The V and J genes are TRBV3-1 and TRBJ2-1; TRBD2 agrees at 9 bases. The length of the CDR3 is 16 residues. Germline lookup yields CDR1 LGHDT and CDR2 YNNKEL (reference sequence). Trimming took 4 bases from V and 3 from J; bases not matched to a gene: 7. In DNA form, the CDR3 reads TGTGCCAGCAGCCCCTTAGGACTAGCGAACTACAATGAGCAGTTCTTC. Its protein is CASSPLGLANYNEQFF.

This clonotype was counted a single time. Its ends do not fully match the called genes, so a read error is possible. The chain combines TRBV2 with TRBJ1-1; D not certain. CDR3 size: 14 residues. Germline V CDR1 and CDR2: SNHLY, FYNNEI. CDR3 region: CASTEPVENTEAFF. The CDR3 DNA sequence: TGTGCCAGCACTGAACCCGTAGAGAACACTGAAGCTTTCTTT.

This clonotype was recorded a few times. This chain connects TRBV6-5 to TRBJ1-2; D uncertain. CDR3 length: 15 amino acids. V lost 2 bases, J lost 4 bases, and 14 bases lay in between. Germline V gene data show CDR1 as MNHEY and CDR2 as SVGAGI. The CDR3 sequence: CASSYRPENLYGYTF. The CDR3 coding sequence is TGTGCCAGCAGTTACCGACCGGAAAACCTCTATGGCTACACCTTC.

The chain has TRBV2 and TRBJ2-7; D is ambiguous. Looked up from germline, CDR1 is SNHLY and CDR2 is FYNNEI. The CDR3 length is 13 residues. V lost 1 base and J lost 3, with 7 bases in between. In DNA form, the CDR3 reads TGTGCCAGCAGTGAAGAGGTTTACTACGAGCAGTACTTC. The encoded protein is CASSEEVYYEQYF.

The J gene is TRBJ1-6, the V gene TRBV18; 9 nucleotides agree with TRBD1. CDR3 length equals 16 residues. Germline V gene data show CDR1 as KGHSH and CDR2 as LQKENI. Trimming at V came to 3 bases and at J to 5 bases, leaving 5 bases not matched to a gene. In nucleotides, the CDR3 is TGTGCCAGCTCACCTCAGACAGGGGGAAATAATTCACCCCTCCACTTT. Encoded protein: CASSPQTGGNNSPLHF.

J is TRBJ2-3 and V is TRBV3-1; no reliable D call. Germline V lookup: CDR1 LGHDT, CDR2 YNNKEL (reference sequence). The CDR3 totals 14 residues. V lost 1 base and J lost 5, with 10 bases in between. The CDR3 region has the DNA TGTGCCAGCAGCCAAGTCCTTAGACTAGATACGCAGTATTTT. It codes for CASSQVLRLDTQYF.

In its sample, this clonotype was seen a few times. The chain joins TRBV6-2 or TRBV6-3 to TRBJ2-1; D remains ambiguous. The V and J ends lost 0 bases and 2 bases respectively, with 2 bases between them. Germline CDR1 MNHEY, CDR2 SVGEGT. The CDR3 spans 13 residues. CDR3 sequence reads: CASSYSAYNEQFF. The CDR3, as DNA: TGTGCCAGCAGTTACTCGGCCTACAATGAGCAGTTCTTC.

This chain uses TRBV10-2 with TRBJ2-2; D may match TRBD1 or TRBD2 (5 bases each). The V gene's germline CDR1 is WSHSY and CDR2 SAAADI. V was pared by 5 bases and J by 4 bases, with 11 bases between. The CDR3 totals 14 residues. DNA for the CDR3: TGCGCCAGCAGTCACGGGGCGGCCACCGGGGAGCTGTTTTTT. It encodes CASSHGAATGELFF.

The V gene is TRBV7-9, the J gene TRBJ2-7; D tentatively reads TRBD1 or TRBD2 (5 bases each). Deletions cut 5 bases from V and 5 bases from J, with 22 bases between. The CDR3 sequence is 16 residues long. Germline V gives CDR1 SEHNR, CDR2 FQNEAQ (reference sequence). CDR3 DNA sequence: TGTGCCAGCAGCCCTAGGGACCGTTGGCAATCTCACGAGCAGTACTTC. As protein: CASSPRDRWQSHEQYF.

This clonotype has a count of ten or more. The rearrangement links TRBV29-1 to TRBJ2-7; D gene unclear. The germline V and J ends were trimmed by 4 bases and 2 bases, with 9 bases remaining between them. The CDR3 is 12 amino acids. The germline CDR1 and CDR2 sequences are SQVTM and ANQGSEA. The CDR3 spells CSVGDGTYEQYF. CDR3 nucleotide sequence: TGCAGCGTTGGTGACGGCACCTACGAGCAGTACTTC.

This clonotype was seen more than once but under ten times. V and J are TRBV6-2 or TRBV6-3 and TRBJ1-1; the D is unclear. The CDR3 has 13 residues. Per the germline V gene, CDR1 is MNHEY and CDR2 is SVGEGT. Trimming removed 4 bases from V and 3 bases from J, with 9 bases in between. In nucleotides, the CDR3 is TGTGCCAGCAGTTTACGGAAGCACACTGAAGCTTTCTTT. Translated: CASSLRKHTEAFF.